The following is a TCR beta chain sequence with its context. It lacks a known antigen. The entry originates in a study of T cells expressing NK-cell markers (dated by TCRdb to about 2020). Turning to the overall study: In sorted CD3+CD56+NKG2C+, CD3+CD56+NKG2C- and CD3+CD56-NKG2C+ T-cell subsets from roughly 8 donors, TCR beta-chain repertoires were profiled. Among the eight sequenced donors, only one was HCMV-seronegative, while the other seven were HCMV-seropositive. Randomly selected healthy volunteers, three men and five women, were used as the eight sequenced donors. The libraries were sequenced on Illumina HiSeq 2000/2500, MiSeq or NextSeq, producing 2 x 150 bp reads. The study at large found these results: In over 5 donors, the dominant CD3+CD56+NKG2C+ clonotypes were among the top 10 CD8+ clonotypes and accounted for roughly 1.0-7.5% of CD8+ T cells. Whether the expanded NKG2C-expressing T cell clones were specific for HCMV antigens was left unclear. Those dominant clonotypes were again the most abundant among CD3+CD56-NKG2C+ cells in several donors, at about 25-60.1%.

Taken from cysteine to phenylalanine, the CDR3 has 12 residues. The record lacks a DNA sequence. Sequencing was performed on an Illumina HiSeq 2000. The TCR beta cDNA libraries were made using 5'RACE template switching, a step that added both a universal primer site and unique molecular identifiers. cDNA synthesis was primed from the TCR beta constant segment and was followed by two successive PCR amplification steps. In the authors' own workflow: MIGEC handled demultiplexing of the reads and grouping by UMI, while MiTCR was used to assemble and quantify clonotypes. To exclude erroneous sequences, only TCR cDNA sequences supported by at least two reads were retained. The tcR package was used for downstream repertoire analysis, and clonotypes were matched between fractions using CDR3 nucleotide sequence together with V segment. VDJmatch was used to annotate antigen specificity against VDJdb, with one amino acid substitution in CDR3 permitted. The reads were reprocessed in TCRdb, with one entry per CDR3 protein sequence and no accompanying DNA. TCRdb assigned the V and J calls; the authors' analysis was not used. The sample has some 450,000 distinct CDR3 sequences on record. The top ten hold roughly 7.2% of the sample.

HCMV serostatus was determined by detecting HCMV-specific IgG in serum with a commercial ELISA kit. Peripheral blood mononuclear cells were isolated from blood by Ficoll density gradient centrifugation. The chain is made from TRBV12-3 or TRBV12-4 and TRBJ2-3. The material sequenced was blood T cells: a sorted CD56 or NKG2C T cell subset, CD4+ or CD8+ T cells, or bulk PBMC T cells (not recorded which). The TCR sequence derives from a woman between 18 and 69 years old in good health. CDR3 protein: CASRSAADTQYF.